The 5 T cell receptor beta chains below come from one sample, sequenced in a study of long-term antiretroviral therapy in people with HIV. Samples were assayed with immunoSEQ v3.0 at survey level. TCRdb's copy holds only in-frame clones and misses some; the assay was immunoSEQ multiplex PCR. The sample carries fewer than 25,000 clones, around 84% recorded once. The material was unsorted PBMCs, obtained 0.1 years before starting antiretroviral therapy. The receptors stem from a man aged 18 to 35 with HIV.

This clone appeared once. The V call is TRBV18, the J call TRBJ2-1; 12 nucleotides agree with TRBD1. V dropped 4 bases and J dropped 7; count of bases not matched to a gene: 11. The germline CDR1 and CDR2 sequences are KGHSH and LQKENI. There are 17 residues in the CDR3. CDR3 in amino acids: CASSRGQGASRMNEQFF. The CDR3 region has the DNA TGTGCCAGCTCACGGGGACAGGGGGCCAGTAGGATGAATGAGCAGTTCTTC.

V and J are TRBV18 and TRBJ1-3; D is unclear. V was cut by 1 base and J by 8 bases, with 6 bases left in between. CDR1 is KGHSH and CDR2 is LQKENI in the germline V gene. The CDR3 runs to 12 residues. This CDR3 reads CASSPRVDTIYF. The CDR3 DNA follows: TGTGCCAGCTCACCACGGGTGGACACCATATATTTT.

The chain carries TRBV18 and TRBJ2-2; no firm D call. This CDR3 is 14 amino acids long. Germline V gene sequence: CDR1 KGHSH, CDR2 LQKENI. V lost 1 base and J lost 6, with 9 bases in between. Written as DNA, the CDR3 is TGTGCCAGCTCACCACTTTCTGGGGCCGGGGAGCTGTTTTTT. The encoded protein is CASSPLSGAGELFF.

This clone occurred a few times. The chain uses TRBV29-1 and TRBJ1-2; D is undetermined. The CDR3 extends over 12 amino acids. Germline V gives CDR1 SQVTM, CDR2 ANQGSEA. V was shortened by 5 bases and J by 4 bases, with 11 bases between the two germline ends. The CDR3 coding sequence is TGCAGCGTTCGGGGAGGGAGCTATGGCTACACCTTC. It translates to CSVRGGSYGYTF. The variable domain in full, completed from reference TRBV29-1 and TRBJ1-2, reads SAVISQKPSRDICQRGTSLTIQCQVDSQVTMMFWYRQQPGQSLTLIATANQGSEATYESGFVIDKFPISRPNLTFSTLTVSNMSPEDSSIYLCSVRGGSYGYTFGSGTRLTVV.

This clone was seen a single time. DNA of the CDR3: TGTGCCAGCAGCGCGTGGGGACAGTCGAACACCGGGGAGCTGTTTTTT. This gives the protein CASSAWGQSNTGELFF. The chain has TRBV9 and TRBJ2-2; 7 nucleotides match TRBD1. The V gene's germline CDR1 is SGDLS and CDR2 YYNGEE. V shed 3 bases, J shed 0 bases, and the junction held 5 bases outside the gene matches. The length of the CDR3 is 16 residues.